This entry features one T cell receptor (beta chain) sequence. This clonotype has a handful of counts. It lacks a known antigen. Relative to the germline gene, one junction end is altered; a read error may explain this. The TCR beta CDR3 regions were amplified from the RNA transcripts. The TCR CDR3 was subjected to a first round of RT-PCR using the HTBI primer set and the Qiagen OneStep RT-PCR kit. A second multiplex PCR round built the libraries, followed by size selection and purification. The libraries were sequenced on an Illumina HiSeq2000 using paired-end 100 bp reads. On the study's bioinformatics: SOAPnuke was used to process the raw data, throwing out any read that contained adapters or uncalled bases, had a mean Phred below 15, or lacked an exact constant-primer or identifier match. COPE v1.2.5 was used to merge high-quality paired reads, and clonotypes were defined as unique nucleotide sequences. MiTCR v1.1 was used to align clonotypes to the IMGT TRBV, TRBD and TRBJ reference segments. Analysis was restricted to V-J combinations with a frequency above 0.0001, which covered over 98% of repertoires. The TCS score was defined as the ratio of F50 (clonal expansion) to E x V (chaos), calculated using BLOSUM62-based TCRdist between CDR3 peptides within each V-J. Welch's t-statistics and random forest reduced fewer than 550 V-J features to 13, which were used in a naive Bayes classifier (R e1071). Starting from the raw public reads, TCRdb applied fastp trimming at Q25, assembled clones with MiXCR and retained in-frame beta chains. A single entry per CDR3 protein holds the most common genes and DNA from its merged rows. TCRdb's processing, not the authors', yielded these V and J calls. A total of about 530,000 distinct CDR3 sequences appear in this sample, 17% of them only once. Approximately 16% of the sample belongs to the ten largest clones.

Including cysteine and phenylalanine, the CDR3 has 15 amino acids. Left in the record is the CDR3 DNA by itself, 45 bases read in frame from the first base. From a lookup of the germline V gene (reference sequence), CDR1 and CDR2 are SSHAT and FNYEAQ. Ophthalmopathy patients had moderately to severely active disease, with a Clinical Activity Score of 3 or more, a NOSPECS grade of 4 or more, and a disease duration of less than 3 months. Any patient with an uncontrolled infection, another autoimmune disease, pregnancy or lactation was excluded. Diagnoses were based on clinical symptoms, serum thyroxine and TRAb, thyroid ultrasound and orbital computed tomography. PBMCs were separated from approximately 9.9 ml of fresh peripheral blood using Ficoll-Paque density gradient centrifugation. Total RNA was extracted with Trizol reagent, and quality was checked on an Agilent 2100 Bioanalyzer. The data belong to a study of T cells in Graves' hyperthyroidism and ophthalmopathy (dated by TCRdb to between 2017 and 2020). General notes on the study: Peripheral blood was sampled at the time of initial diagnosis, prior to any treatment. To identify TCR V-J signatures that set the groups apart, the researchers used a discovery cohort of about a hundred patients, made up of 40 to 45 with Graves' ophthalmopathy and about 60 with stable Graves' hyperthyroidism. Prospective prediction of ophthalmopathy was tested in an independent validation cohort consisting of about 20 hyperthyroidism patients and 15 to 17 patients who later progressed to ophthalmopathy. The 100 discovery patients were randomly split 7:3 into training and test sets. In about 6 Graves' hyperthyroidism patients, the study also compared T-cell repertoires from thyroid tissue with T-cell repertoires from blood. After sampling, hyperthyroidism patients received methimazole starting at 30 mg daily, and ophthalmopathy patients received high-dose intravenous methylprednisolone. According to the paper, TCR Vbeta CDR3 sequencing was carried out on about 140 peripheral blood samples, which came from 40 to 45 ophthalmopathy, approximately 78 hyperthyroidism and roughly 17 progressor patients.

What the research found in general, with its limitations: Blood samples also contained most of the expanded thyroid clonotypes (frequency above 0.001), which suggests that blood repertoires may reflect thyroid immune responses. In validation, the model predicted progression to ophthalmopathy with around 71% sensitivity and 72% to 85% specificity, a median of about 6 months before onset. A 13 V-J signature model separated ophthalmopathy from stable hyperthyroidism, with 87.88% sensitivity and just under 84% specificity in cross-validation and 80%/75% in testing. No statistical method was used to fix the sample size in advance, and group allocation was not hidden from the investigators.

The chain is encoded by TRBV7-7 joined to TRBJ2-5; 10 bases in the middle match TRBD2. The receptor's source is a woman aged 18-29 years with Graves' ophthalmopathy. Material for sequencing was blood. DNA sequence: TGTGCTAGCAGCTTGGGAGCGGGAGGGCCGGAGACCCAGTACTTC. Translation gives CASSLGAGGPETQYF.